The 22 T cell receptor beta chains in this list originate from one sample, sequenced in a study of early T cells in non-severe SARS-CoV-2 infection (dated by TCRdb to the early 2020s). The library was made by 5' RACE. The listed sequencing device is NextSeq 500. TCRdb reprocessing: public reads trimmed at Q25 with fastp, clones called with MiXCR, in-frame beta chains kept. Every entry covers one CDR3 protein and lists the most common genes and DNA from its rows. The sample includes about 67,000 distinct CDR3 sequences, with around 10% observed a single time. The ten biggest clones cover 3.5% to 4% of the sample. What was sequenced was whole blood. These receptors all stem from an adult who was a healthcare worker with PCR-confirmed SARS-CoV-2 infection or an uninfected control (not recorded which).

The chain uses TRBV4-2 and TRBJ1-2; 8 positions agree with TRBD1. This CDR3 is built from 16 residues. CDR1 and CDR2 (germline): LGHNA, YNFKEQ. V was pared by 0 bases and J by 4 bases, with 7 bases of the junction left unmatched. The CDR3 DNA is TGTGCCAGCAGCCAAGAGAGAGCAGGGGGCTCCTATGGCTACACCTTC. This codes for CASSQERAGGSYGYTF.

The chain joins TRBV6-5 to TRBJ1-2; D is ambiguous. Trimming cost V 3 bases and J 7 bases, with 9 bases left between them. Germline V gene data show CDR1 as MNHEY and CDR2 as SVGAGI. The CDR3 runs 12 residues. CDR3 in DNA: TGTGCCAGCAGTTATGAAGGTTCTGGCTACACCTTC. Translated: CASSYEGSGYTF.

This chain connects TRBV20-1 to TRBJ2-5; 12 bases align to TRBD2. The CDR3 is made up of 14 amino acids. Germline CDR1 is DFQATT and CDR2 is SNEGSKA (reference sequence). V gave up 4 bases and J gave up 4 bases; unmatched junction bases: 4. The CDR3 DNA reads TGCAGTGCTATTAGGACTAGCGGGACAGAGACCCAGTACTTC. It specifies CSAIRTSGTETQYF.

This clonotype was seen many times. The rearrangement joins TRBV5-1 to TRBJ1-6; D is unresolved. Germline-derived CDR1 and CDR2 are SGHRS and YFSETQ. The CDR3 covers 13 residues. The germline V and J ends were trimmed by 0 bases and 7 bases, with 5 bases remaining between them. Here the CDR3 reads CASSLEGNSPLHF. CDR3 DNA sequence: TGCGCCAGCAGCTTGGAAGGGAATTCACCCCTCCACTTT.

The CDR3 DNA reads as TGCAGTGCTCAATCTAGCGGAGGCACAGATACGCAGTATTTT. Protein product: CSAQSSGGTDTQYF. The chain links TRBV20-1 to TRBJ2-3, with 7 nucleotides matching TRBD2. Germline-derived CDR1 and CDR2 are DFQATT and SNEGSKA (reference sequence). V shed 5 bases and J 1 base; nucleotides not matched to a gene: 6. This CDR3 is 14 amino acids long.

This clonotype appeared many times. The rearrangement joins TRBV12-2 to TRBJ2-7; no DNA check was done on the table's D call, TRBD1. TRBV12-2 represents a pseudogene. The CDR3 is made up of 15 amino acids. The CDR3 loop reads CASRFCPPGPSEQYF. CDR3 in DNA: TGTGCAAGTCGCTTTTGCCCCCCAGGCCCTAGCGAGCAGTACTTC.

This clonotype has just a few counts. The CDR3 region is CAISGGTAEAFF. CDR3 DNA sequence: TGTGCCATCAGTGGAGGGACGGCTGAAGCTTTCTTT. The chain has TRBV10-3 and TRBJ1-1, with a possible D match to TRBD1 (5 bases). Germline-derived CDR1 and CDR2 are ENHRY and SYGVKD. Trimming left V 4 bases short and J 6 bases short, with 9 bases between. This CDR3 contains 12 residues.

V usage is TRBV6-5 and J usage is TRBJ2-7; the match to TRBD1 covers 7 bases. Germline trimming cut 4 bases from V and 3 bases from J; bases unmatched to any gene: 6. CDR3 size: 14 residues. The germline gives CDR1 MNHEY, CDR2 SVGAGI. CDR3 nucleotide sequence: TGTGCCAGCAGTTCCGGACAGGTACTCTACGAGCAGTACTTC. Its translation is CASSSGQVLYEQYF.

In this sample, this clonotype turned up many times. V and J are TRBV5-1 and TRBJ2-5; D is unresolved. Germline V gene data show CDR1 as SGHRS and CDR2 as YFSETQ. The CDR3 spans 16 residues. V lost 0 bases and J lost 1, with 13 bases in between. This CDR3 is CASSLVGNPTQETQYF. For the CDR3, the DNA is TGCGCCAGCAGCTTGGTTGGCAACCCCACCCAAGAGACCCAGTACTTC. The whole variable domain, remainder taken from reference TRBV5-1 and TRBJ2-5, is KAGVTQTPRYLIKTRGQQVTLSCSPISGHRSVSWYQQTPGQGLQFLFEYFSETQRNKGNFPGRFSGRQFSNSRSEMNVSTLELGDSALYLCASSLVGNPTQETQYFGPGTRLLVL.

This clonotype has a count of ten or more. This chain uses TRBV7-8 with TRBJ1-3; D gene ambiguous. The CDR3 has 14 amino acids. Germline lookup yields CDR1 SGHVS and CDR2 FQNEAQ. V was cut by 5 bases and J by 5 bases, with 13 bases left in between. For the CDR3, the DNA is TGTGCCAGCAGCCCCGGACGGGGAAGAAACACCATATATTTT. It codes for CASSPGRGRNTIYF.

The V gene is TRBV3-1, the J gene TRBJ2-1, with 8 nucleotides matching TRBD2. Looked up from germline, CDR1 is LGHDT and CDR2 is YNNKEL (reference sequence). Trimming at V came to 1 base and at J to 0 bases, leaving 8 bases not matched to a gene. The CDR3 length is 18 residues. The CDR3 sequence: CASSQATSGLGSYNEQFF. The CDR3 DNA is TGTGCCAGCAGCCAAGCAACCTCGGGACTAGGCTCCTACAATGAGCAGTTCTTC.

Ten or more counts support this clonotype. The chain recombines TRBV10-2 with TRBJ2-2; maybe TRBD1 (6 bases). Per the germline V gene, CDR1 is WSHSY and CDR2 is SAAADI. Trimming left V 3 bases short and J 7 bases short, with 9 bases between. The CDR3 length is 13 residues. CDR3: CASSEQGIGELFF. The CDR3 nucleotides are TGCGCCAGCAGTGAACAGGGAATCGGGGAGCTGTTTTTT.

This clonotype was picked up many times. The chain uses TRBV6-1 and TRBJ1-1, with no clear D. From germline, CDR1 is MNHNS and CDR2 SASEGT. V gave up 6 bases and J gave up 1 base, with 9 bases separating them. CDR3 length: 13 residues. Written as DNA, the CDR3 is TGTGCCAGCAGGCTTTCGGGGAACACTGAAGCTTTCTTT. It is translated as CASRLSGNTEAFF.

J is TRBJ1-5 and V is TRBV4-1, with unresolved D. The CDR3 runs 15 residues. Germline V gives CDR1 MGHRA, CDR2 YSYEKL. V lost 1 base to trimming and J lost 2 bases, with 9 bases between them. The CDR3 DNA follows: TGCGCCAGCAGCCAAGCGGGATATGGCAATCAGCCCCAGCATTTT. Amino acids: CASSQAGYGNQPQHF.

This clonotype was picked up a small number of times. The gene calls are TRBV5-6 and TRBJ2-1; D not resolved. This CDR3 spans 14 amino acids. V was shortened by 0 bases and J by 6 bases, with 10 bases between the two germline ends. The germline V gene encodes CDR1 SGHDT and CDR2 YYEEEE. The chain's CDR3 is CASSLAFSPNEQFF. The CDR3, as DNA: TGTGCCAGCAGCTTGGCCTTTAGTCCCAATGAGCAGTTCTTC. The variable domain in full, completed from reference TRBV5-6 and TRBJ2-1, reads DAGVTQSPTHLIKTRGQQVTLRCSPKSGHDTVSWYQQALGQGPQFIFQYYEEEERQRGNFPDRFSGHQFPNYSSELNVNALLLGDSALYLCASSLAFSPNEQFFGPGTRLTVL.

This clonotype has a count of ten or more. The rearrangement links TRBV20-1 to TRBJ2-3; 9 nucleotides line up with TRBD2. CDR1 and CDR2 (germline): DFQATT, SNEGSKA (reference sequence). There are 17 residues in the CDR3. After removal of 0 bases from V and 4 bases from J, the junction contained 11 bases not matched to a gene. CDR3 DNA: TGCAGTGCTAGAGACCCGACGACTAGCGGTTGGGCAGATACGCAGTATTTT. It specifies CSARDPTTSGWADTQYF.

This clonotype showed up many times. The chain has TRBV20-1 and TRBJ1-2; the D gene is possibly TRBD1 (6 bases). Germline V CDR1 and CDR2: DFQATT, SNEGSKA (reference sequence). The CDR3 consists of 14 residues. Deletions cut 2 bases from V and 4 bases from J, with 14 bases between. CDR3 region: CSARRSGGRYGYTF. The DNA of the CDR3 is TGCAGTGCTAGACGATCGGGGGGCCGCTATGGCTACACCTTC.

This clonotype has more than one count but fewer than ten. The CDR3 DNA sequence: TGTGCCAGCAGTTGGGTGGACTATGGCTACACCTTC. Translated: CASSWVDYGYTF. The rearrangement joins TRBV12-3 or TRBV12-4 to TRBJ1-2; D call uncertain. The CDR3 has 12 residues. V dropped 4 bases and J dropped 3 bases, with 6 bases sitting between them.

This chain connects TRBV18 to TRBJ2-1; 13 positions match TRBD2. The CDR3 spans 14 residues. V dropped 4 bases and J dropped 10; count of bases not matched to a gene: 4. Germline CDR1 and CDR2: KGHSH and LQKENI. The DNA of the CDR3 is TGTGCCAGCTCACGTCGGACTAGCGGGAGAGAGCAGTTCTTC. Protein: CASSRRTSGREQFF.

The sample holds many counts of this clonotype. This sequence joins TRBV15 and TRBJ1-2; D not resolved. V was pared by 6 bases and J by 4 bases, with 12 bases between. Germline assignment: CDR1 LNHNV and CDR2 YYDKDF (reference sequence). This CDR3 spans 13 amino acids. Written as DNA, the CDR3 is TGTGCCACCAGTTCTGTCGAGGGCTATGGCTACACCTTC. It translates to CATSSVEGYGYTF. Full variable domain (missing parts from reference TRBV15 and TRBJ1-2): DAMVIQNPRYQVTQFGKPVTLSCSQTLNHNVMYWYQQKSSQAPKLLFHYYDKDFNNEADTPDNFQSRRPNTSFCFLDIRSPGLGDTAMYLCATSSVEGYGYTFGSGTRLTVV.

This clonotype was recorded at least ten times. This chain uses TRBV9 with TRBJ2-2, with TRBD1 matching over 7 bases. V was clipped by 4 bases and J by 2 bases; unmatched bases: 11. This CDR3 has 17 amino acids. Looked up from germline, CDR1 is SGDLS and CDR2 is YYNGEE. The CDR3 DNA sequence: TGTGCCAGCAGCCCGTGGCGAGGGGGCACTAACACCGGGGAGCTGTTTTTT. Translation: CASSPWRGGTNTGELFF.

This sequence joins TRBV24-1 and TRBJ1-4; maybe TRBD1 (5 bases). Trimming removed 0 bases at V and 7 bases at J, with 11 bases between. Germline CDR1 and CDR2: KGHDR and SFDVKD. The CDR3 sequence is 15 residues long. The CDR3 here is CATSDLRDRTEKLFF. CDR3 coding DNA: TGTGCCACCAGTGATTTGCGAGACAGAACTGAAAAACTGTTTTTT.